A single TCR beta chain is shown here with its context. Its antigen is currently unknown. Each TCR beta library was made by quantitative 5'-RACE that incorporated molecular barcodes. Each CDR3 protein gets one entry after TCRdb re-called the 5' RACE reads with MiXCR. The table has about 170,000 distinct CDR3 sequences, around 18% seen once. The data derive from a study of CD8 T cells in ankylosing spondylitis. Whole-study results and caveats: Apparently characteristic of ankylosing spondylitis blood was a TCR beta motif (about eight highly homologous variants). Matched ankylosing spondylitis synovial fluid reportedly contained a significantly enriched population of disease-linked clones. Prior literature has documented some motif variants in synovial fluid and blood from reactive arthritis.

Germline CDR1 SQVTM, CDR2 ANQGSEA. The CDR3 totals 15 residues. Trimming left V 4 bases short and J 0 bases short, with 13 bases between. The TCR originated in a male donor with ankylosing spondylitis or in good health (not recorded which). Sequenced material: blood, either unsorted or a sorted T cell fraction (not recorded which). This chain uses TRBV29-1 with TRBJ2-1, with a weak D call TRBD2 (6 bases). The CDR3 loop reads CSVGGLGSSYNEQFF. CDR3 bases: TGCAGCGTTGGGGGACTGGGGAGCTCCTACAATGAGCAGTTCTTC.